The present TCR beta chain was sequenced within a study of regulatory T cells in long-lasting Graves disease. The time point denotes: persistent/refractory GD, antithyroid drugs over 5 years with positive TRAb. Scientists built the TCR library using RNA that was extracted from PBMCs. Note on this clonotype: Its antigen is unknown.

Sequencing libraries for TCR beta were prepared with iRepertoire HTBI primers and Arm-PCR of CDR3 regions. Under the authors' procedure: Samples revealed approximately 67 TRBV and over 12 TRBJ segments. TCRdb passed the multiplex PCR reads through MiXCR, listing each CDR3 protein once. It is TCRdb's table, rather than the study itself, that gives the V and J calls and clone size. Of roughly 450,000 distinct CDR3 sequences listed, under 25% are singletons. The CDR3 runs 11 residues. Germline values: CDR1 WSHSY, CDR2 SAAADI. The V and J ends lost 8 bases and 12 bases, in that order; junction bases with no gene match: 7. Overall study results and limits: Peripheral blood alone, not thyroid tissue, underwent study.

This rearrangement joins TRBV10-2 to TRBJ1-5; 7 positions match TRBD1. The clonotype comes from a female donor with Graves disease. The sequenced sample was peripheral blood mononuclear cells (PBMCs), obtained when the disease was refractory, from a patient treated with antithyroid drugs. This CDR3 reads CASRQGERQHF. Written as DNA, the CDR3 is TGCGCCAGCCGACAGGGCGAGCGCCAGCATTTT.